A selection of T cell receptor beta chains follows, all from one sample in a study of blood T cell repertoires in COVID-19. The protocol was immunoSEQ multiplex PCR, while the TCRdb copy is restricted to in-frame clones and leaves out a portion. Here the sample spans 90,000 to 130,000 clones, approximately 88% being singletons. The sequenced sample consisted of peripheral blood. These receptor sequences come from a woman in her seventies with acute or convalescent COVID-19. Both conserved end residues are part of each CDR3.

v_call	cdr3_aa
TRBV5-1	CASSLGGQGLYGYTF
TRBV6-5	CASSTPDGTRSPLHF
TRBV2	CARQGAVPNSPLHF
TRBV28	CASSFLTGQGLNQPQHF
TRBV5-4	CASSLRQGEQYF
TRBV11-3	CASSPGTSGITDTQYF
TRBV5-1	CASSISGQGQYGYTF
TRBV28	CASSLPVYNEQFF
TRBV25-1	CASSPRTSTYEQYF
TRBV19	CASSEQGTNYGYTF
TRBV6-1	CASSGSGGAFPYEQYF
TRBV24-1	CATSDPLAGGRYEQFF
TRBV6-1	CASSEQGRGAEAFF
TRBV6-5	CASCLDTYNEKLFF
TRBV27	CASYLAPREQYF
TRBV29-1	CSARTGPETQYF
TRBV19	CASSIDIGGTNTEAFF
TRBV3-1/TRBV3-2	CASSHAGLGGTGELFF
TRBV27	CASSLSRVVGELFF
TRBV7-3	CASSLGAGGSYTQYF
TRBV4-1	CASSHPYEKLFF
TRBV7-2	CASSPGLGRETQYF
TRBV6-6	CASSYRLAGGEETQYF
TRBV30	CAWSFGGSGSFSYNEQFF
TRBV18	CASSLGIAGTQETQYF
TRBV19	CASSPGGSVEKLFF
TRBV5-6	CASSLVARSYEQYF
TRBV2	CASKAGKTPQPQHF
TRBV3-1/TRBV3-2	CASSQDRGTGKQYF
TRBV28	CASSSQGPDEKLFF
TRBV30	CAWSVSRLLYGYTF
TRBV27	CASSLILTSGYNEQFF
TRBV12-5	CASGFIRAGLNNEQFF
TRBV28	CASSLKGWPQHF
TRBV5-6	CASSLSLRTGMTYEQYF
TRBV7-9	CASSAAGGQGGINEQFF
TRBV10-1	CASSPGLAGEQYF
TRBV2	CASSEGLGTNEKLFF
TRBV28	CASKGDRDDFYSPLHF
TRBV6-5	CASSYSGQGGEQYF
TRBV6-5	CASSYEGTGAGTEAFF
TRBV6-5	CATDTSGGAGRTQYF
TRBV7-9	CASSLAPGRGLLYNEQFF
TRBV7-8	CASSPRTSGLTDTQYF
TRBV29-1	CSLGLAGVGEQFF
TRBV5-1	CASSSMTGVNSPLHF
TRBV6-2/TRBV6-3	CASSYAGREFNGYTF
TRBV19	CASPQGGRRSGQPQHF
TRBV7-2	CASSRRVNSPLHF
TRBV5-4	CAGRFGQGRETQYF
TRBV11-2	CASRLRDRGRSTDTQYF
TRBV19	CASRQGVGQPQHF
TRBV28	CASSFRGGNTENIQYF
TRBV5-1	CASSRDRGGYGYTF
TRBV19	CASRTSWTGNTEAFF
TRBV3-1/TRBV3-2	CASSQTSSTDTQYF
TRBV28	CASSLQRGGGTEQFF
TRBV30	CAWSISVGNTIYF